This is a list of T cell receptor beta chains from one sample in a study of human T cells and chemical hapten exposure. TCRdb re-analysed the RACE reads in MiXCR, keeping a single row per CDR3 protein. This repertoire shows about 57,000 distinct CDR3 sequences, about a tenth found once; its top ten account for 13%. The sample in question was whole blood, obtained in connection with sensitization to the hapten diphenylcyclopropenone (DPC). Receptors were obtained from a middle-aged woman with alopecia areata. Some clones in this sample may be carry-over from other donors' samples. The CDR3 runs from the conserved cysteine through the conserved F or W. Fields, in order: CDR3 protein, CDR3 DNA, clone size, D gene, V gene, J gene. D genes are given only for firm matches. Only some rows state a clone size, as once, few, many or a class for expanded clones.

CDR3 protein: CASSLMAGVDTEAFF
CDR3 DNA: TGTGCCAGCAGCTTAATGGCAGGAGTGGACACTGAAGCTTTCTTT
clone size: many
D gene: NA
V gene: TRBV7-3
J gene: TRBJ1-1

CDR3 protein: CASKIGQGASDEQYF
CDR3 DNA: TGTGCCAGCAAAATAGGACAGGGGGCTTCGGACGAGCAGTACTTC
clone size: many
D gene: TRBD1
V gene: TRBV6-2/TRBV6-3
J gene: TRBJ2-7

CDR3 protein: CASSIPQPGRYEQYF
CDR3 DNA: TGTGCCAGCAGCATTCCCCAGCCAGGGAGGTACGAGCAGTACTTC
clone size: many
D gene: NA
V gene: TRBV7-2
J gene: TRBJ2-7

CDR3 protein: CASSLKGSGGTLSQETQYF
CDR3 DNA: TGTGCCAGCAGCTTAAAGGGTAGCGGGGGGACTCTCTCGCAAGAGACCCAGTACTTC
clone size: many
D gene: TRBD2
V gene: TRBV5-4
J gene: TRBJ2-5

CDR3 protein: CASSLEGGPYNEQFF
CDR3 DNA: TGTGCCAGCAGCTTAGAGGGGGGGCCCTACAATGAGCAGTTCTTC
clone size: many
D gene: NA
V gene: TRBV7-9
J gene: TRBJ2-1

CDR3 protein: CAWSVAPPSSYNSPLHF
CDR3 DNA: TGTGCCTGGAGTGTAGCGCCACCGAGCTCCTATAATTCACCCCTCCACTTT
clone size: many
D gene: NA
V gene: TRBV30
J gene: TRBJ1-6

CDR3 protein: CASSLASRNTIYF
CDR3 DNA: TGTGCCAGCAGCTTAGCCAGTAGAAACACCATATATTTT
clone size: NA
D gene: NA
V gene: TRBV7-6
J gene: TRBJ1-3

CDR3 protein: CASSYTETDTQYF
CDR3 DNA: TGTGCCAGCAGTTACACCGAGACAGATACGCAGTATTTT
clone size: many
D gene: NA
V gene: TRBV6-2/TRBV6-3
J gene: TRBJ2-3

CDR3 protein: CASSSDPGLNPRGELFF
CDR3 DNA: TGTGCCAGCAGCTCCGACCCGGGACTTAATCCTAGGGGGGAGCTGTTTTTT
clone size: many
D gene: NA
V gene: TRBV7-9
J gene: TRBJ2-2

CDR3 protein: CATSRDGTPGEQYF
CDR3 DNA: TGTGCCACCAGCAGAGATGGAACGCCGGGTGAGCAGTACTTC
clone size: many
D gene: NA
V gene: TRBV15
J gene: TRBJ2-7

CDR3 protein: CASSEQGGATGELFF
CDR3 DNA: TGTGCCAGCAGCGAACAGGGAGGAGCCACCGGGGAGCTGTTTTTT
clone size: few
D gene: NA
V gene: TRBV7-9
J gene: TRBJ2-2

CDR3 protein: CASSVGDTQYF
CDR3 DNA: TGTGCCAGCAGCGTAGGAGATACGCAGTATTTT
clone size: NA
D gene: NA
V gene: TRBV9
J gene: TRBJ2-3

CDR3 protein: CAWGPGLAAYEQYF
CDR3 DNA: TGTGCCTGGGGCCCGGGACTAGCCGCCTACGAGCAGTACTTC
clone size: many
D gene: TRBD2
V gene: TRBV30
J gene: TRBJ2-7

CDR3 protein: CASSPRLGRYNEQFF
CDR3 DNA: TGTGCCAGCAGCCCGAGACTAGGGAGGTACAATGAGCAGTTCTTC
clone size: many
D gene: NA
V gene: TRBV9
J gene: TRBJ2-1

CDR3 protein: CSARRGGTGDTQYF
CDR3 DNA: TGCAGTGCTAGGCGTGGAGGGACAGGGGATACGCAGTATTTT
clone size: NA
D gene: TRBD1
V gene: TRBV20-1
J gene: TRBJ2-3

CDR3 protein: CASSPQGGIVNIQYF
CDR3 DNA: TGTGCCAGCTCACCCCAGGGGGGCATCGTGAACATTCAGTACTTC
clone size: many
D gene: NA
V gene: TRBV18
J gene: TRBJ2-4

CDR3 protein: CASSPQGAAYEQYF
CDR3 DNA: TGTGCCAGCTCACCGCAGGGGGCTGCCTACGAGCAGTACTTC
clone size: many
D gene: TRBD1
V gene: TRBV18
J gene: TRBJ2-7

CDR3 protein: CASSRGHQNTEAFF
CDR3 DNA: TGCGCCAGCAGCAGGGGACACCAGAACACTGAAGCTTTCTTT
clone size: many
D gene: NA
V gene: TRBV5-1
J gene: TRBJ1-1

CDR3 protein: CASSLGVGGDEQYF
CDR3 DNA: TGTGCCAGCAGCTTAGGTGTAGGGGGAGACGAGCAGTACTTC
clone size: many
D gene: NA
V gene: TRBV7-6
J gene: TRBJ2-7

CDR3 protein: CAISESTSGGVRDTQYF
CDR3 DNA: TGTGCCATCAGTGAGTCGACTAGCGGGGGGGTTCGAGATACGCAGTATTTT
clone size: NA
D gene: TRBD2
V gene: TRBV10-3
J gene: TRBJ2-3

CDR3 protein: CSPKDNEEGSYEQYF
CDR3 DNA: TGCAGCCCAAAAGATAATGAGGAGGGATCCTACGAGCAGTACTTC
clone size: few
D gene: NA
V gene: TRBV29-1
J gene: TRBJ2-7

CDR3 protein: CSAPPSTDTQYF
CDR3 DNA: TGCAGTGCGCCCCCTAGCACAGATACGCAGTATTTT
clone size: many
D gene: NA
V gene: TRBV20-1
J gene: TRBJ2-3

CDR3 protein: CASGGQSEQTDTQYF
CDR3 DNA: TGTGCCAGCGGGGGACAGTCCGAACAGACAGATACGCAGTATTTT
clone size: few
D gene: NA
V gene: TRBV21-1
J gene: TRBJ2-3

CDR3 protein: CASSLGGLEGYTF
CDR3 DNA: TGTGCCAGCAGCTTAGGGGGCCTTGAGGGCTACACCTTC
clone size: many
D gene: NA
V gene: TRBV13
J gene: TRBJ1-2

CDR3 protein: CASSLGTGVGTEAFF
CDR3 DNA: TGTGCCAGCAGCCTAGGGACAGGGGTTGGAACTGAAGCTTTCTTT
clone size: many
D gene: TRBD1
V gene: TRBV6-4
J gene: TRBJ1-1

CDR3 protein: CSARGQISTEAFF
CDR3 DNA: TGCAGTGCTAGGGGACAGATTAGCACTGAAGCTTTCTTT
clone size: NA
D gene: TRBD1
V gene: TRBV20-1
J gene: TRBJ1-1

CDR3 protein: CASSYKAGVQETQYF
CDR3 DNA: TGTGCCAGCAGTTATAAAGCGGGGGTACAAGAGACCCAGTACTTC
clone size: many
D gene: TRBD2
V gene: TRBV7-2
J gene: TRBJ2-5

CDR3 protein: CASSPGTSGGQETQYF
CDR3 DNA: TGTGCCAGTAGCCCTGGGACTAGCGGGGGCCAAGAGACCCAGTACTTC
clone size: many
D gene: TRBD2
V gene: TRBV19
J gene: TRBJ2-5

CDR3 protein: CASSESWTGGYEQYF
CDR3 DNA: TGTGCCAGCAGTGAATCCTGGACAGGGGGCTACGAGCAGTACTTC
clone size: few
D gene: TRBD1
V gene: TRBV2
J gene: TRBJ2-7

CDR3 protein: CASSRRHNTDTQYF
CDR3 DNA: TGTGCCAGCAGCCGTAGACACAACACAGATACGCAGTATTTT
clone size: NA
D gene: NA
V gene: TRBV7-6
J gene: TRBJ2-3

CDR3 protein: CASSLGTGDQPQHF
CDR3 DNA: TGCGCCAGCAGCTTGGGGACAGGGGATCAGCCCCAGCATTTT
clone size: NA
D gene: TRBD1
V gene: TRBV5-1
J gene: TRBJ1-5

CDR3 protein: CASSPGVGQTGYTF
CDR3 DNA: TGTGCCAGCAGCCCAGGCGTCGGCCAGACTGGCTACACCTTC
clone size: NA
D gene: NA
V gene: TRBV7-9
J gene: TRBJ1-2

CDR3 protein: CASSSRDRAGNTIYF
CDR3 DNA: TGTGCCAGCAGCTCCCGGGACAGGGCTGGAAACACCATATATTTT
clone size: NA
D gene: TRBD1
V gene: TRBV7-9
J gene: TRBJ1-3

CDR3 protein: CASSSVVSRGAYEQYF
CDR3 DNA: TGTGCCAGCAGCTCGGTCGTATCCAGGGGCGCCTACGAGCAGTACTTC
clone size: many
D gene: NA
V gene: TRBV7-2
J gene: TRBJ2-7

CDR3 protein: CSAIKGNQPQHF
CDR3 DNA: TGCAGTGCTATTAAGGGTAATCAGCCCCAGCATTTT
clone size: NA
D gene: NA
V gene: TRBV20-1
J gene: TRBJ1-5

CDR3 protein: CASSLIFSNTGELFF
CDR3 DNA: TGTGCCAGCAGCTTAATCTTCTCGAACACCGGGGAGCTGTTTTTT
clone size: many
D gene: NA
V gene: TRBV11-2
J gene: TRBJ2-2

CDR3 protein: CSVEKTGPTRTQYF
CDR3 DNA: TGCAGCGTTGAAAAGACAGGCCCTACCCGGACCCAGTACTTC
clone size: many
D gene: NA
V gene: TRBV29-1
J gene: TRBJ2-5

CDR3 protein: CASSLPFGQGRDTQYF
CDR3 DNA: TGTGCCAGCAGTTTACCATTTGGCCAGGGAAGAGATACGCAGTATTTT
clone size: medium-sized
D gene: NA
V gene: TRBV28
J gene: TRBJ2-3

CDR3 protein: CSAGSSEGYTF
CDR3 DNA: TGCAGTGCCGGGTCCTCGGAGGGCTACACCTTC
clone size: NA
D gene: NA
V gene: TRBV20-1
J gene: TRBJ1-2

CDR3 protein: CASSLTGTGVSNTQYF
CDR3 DNA: TGTGCCAGCAGTCTAACCGGGACCGGAGTTTCCAATACGCAGTATTTT
clone size: NA
D gene: NA
V gene: TRBV12-3/TRBV12-4
J gene: TRBJ2-3

CDR3 protein: CASSGHATGNGEQYF
CDR3 DNA: TGTGCCAGCAGTGGTCACGCGACAGGGAACGGCGAGCAGTACTTC
clone size: many
D gene: TRBD1
V gene: TRBV2
J gene: TRBJ2-7

CDR3 protein: CASSQGRVYDEQYF
CDR3 DNA: TGTGCCAGCAGCCAGGGGAGGGTCTACGACGAGCAGTACTTC
clone size: many
D gene: TRBD2
V gene: TRBV3-1
J gene: TRBJ2-7

CDR3 protein: CASSFGQGAYTEAFF
CDR3 DNA: TGTGCCAGCAGCTTTGGACAGGGTGCGTACACTGAAGCTTTCTTT
clone size: NA
D gene: TRBD1
V gene: TRBV5-6
J gene: TRBJ1-1

CDR3 protein: CASSFGSGGRADTQYF
CDR3 DNA: TGTGCCAGCAGTTTCGGCAGCGGGGGGCGAGCAGATACGCAGTATTTT
clone size: many
D gene: TRBD2
V gene: TRBV28
J gene: TRBJ2-3